The clone carrying this T cell receptor (beta chain) was picked up one time. The antigen remains undetermined. Measured with immunoSEQ multiplex PCR; TCRdb has only the in-frame clones, and not every one. The top ten hold 3.3% of the sample, which has about 120,000 clones, about 90% seen once. This record belongs to a study of CD4+ T cells in melanoma. Whole-study results and caveats: A reported correlation linked neoantigen-specific CD4+ T cells to CD8+, macrophage and B cell function. Reportedly, melanoma neoantigen-specific CD4+ T cells showed varied differentiation states.

Germline assignment: CDR1 SGHRS and CDR2 YFSETQ. V was cut by 0 bases and J by 5 bases, with 13 bases left in between. The CDR3 length is 15 residues. What was sequenced was peripheral blood. This rearrangement joins TRBV5-1 to TRBJ2-3; D remains ambiguous. The receptor was isolated from a human donor with melanoma. The CDR3 nucleotides read TGCGCCAGCAGCTTGGCAGCCCAGATGGTAGATACGCAGTATTTT. Translating it yields CASSLAAQMVDTQYF.